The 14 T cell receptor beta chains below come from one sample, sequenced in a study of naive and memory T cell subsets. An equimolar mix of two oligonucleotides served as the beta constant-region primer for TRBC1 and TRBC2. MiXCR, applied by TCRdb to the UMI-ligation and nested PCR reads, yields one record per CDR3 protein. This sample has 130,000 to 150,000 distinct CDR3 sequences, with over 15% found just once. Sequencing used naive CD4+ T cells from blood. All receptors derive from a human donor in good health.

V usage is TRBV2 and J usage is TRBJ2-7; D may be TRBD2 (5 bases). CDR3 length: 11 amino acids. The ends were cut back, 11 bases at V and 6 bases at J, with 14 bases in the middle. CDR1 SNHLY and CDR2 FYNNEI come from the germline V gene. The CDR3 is CAGAVRGEQYF. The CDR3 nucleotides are TGTGCCGGAGCGGTACGGGGCGAGCAGTACTTC.

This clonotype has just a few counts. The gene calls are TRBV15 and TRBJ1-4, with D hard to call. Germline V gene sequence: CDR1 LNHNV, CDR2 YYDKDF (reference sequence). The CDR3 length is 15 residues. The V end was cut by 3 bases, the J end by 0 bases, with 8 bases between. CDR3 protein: CATSSNQATNEKLFF. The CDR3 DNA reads TGTGCCACCAGCAGCAACCAGGCAACTAATGAAAAACTGTTTTTT. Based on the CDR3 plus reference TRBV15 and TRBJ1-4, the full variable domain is DAMVIQNPRYQVTQFGKPVTLSCSQTLNHNVMYWYQQKSSQAPKLLFHYYDKDFNNEADTPDNFQSRRPNTSFCFLDIRSPGLGDTAMYLCATSSNQATNEKLFFGSGTQLSVL.

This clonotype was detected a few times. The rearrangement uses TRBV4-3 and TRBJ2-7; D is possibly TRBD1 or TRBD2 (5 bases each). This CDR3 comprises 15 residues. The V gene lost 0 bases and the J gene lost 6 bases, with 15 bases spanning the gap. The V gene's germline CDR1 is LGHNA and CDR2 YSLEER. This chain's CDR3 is CASSQETEGNSEQYF. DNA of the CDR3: TGCGCCAGCAGCCAAGAAACAGAGGGGAACTCCGAGCAGTACTTC.

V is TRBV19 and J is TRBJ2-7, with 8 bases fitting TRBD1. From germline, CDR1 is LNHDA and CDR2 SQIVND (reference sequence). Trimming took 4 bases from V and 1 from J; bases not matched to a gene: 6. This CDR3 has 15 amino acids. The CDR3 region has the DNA TGTGCCAGTAGTAACGTCGGGACAGGATCCTACGAGCAGTACTTC. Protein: CASSNVGTGSYEQYF.

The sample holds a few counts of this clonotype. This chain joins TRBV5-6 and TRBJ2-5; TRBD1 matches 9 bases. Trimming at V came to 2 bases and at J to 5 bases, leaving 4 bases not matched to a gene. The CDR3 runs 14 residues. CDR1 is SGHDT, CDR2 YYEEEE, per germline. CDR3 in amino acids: CASSFDRGSETQYF. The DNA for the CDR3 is TGTGCCAGCAGCTTCGACAGGGGGTCGGAGACCCAGTACTTC.

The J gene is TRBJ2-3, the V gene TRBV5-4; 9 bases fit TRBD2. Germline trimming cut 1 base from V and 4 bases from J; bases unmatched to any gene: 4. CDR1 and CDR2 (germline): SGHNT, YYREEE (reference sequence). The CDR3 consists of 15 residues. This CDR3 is CASSLPLAGSDTQYF. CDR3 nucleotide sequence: TGTGCCAGCAGCTTGCCACTAGCGGGCTCAGATACGCAGTATTTT.

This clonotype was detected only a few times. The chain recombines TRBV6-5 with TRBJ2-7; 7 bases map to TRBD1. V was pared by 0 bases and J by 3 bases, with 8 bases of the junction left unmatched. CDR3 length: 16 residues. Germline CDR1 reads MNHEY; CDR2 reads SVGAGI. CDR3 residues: CASSYSSVGQIYEQYF. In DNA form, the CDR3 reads TGTGCCAGCAGTTACTCGTCGGTGGGACAGATCTACGAGCAGTACTTC.

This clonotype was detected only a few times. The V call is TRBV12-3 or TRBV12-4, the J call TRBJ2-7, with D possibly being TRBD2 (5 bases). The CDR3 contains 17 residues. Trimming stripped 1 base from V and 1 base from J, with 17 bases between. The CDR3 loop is CASSLEVSEGFSYEQYF. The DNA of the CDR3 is TGTGCCAGCAGTTTAGAGGTTAGCGAAGGATTTTCCTACGAGCAGTACTTC.

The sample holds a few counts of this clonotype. The CDR3 nucleotides are TGTGCCAGCTCACCTTCAGACAGTATAAACATTCAGTACTTC. This gives the protein CASSPSDSINIQYF. J is TRBJ2-4 and V is TRBV18; D possibly corresponds to TRBD1 (5 bases). Germline CDR1 is KGHSH and CDR2 is LQKENI. The CDR3 has 14 residues. Trimming removed 3 bases from V and 6 bases from J, with 12 bases in between. The whole variable domain, remainder taken from reference TRBV18 and TRBJ2-4, is NAGVMQNPRHLVRRRGQEARLRCSPMKGHSHVYWYRQLPEEGLKFMVYLQKENIIDESGMPKERFSAEFPKEGPSILRIQQVVRGDSAAYFCASSPSDSINIQYFGAGTRLSVL.

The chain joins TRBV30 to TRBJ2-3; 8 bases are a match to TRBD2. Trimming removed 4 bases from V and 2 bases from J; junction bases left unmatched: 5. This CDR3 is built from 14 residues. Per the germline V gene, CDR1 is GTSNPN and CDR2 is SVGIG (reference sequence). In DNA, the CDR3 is TGTGCCTGGACCCGCGGGAGGACCACAGATACGCAGTATTTT. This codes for CAWTRGRTTDTQYF.

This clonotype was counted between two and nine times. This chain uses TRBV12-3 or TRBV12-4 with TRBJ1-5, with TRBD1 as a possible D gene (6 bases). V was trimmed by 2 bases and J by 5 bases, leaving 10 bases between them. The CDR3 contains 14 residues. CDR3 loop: CASSLRGAHQPQHF. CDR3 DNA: TGTGCCAGCAGTTTACGGGGGGCTCATCAGCCCCAGCATTTT.

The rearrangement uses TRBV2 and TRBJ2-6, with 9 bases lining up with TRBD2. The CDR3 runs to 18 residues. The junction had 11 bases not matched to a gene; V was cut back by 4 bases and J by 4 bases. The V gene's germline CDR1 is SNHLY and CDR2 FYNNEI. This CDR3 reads CASSAGSGRSSGANVLTF. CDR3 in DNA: TGTGCCAGCAGTGCGGGTAGCGGGAGATCCTCCGGGGCCAACGTCCTGACTTTC.

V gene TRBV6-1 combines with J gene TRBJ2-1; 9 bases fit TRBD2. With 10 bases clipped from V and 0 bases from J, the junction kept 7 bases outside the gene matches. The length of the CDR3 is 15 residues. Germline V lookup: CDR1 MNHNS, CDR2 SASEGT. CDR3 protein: CATRLAESSYNEQFF. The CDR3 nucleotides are TGTGCCACCCGACTAGCGGAGAGCTCCTACAATGAGCAGTTCTTC.

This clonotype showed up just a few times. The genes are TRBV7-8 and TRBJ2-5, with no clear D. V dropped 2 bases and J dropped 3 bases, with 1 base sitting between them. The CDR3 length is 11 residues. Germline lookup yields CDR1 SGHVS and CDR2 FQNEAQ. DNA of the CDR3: TGTGCCAGCAGCTTAAAAGAGACCCAGTACTTC. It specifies CASSLKETQYF.